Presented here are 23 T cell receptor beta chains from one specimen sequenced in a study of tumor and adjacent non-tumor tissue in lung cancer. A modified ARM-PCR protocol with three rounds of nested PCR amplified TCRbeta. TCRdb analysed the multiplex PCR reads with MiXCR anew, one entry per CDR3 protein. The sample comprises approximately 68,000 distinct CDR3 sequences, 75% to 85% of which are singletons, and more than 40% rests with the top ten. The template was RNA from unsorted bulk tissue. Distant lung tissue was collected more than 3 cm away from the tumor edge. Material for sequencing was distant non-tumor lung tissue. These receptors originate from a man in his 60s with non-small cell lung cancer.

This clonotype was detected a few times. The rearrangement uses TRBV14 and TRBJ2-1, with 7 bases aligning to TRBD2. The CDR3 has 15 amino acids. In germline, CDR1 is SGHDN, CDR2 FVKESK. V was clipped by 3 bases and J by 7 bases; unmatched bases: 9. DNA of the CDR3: TGTGCCAGCAGCCACGGACTAGTTTGGTATAATGAGCAGTTCTTC. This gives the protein CASSHGLVWYNEQFF.

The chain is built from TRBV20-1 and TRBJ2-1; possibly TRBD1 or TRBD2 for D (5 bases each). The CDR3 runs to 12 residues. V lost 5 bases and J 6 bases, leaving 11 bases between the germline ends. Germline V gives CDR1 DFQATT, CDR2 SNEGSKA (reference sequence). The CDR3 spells CSAGGLFNEQFF. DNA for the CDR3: TGCAGTGCTGGGGGATTGTTCAATGAGCAGTTCTTC.

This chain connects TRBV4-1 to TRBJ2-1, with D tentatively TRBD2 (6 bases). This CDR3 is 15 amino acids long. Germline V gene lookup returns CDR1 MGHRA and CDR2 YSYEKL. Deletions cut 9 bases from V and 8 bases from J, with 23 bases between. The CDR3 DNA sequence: TGCGCCAGTAACCACTCGCGAGCGGGTGGAGATGAGCAGTTCTTC. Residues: CASNHSRAGGDEQFF.

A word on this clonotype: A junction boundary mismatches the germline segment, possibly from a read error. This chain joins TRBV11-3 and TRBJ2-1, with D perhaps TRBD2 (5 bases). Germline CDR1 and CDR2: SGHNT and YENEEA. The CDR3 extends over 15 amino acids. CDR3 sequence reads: CASSREARGGNEQLF. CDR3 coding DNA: TGTGCCAGCAGCCGGGAAGCGCGAGGTGGCAATGAGCAGCTCTTC. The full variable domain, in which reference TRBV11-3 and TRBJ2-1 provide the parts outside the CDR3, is EAGVVQSPRYKIIEKKQPVAFWCNPISGHNTLYWYLQNLGQGPELLIRYENEEAVDDSQLPKDRFSAERLKGVDSTLKIQPAELGDSAVYLCASSREARGGNEQLFGPGTRLTVL.

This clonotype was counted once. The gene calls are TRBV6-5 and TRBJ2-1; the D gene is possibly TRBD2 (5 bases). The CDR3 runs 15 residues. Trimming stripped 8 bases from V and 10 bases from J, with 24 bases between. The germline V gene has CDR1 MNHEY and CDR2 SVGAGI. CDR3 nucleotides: TGTGCCAGCGGGCAGGACTCGAACATTGATGGGGAGCAGTTCTTC. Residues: CASGQDSNIDGEQFF.

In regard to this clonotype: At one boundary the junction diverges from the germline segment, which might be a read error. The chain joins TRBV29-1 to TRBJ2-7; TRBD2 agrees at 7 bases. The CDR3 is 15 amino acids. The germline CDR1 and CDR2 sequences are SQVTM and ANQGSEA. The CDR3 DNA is TGCAGCGTTGAAGATGACCAGCGGGGATCCTGCGAGCAGTACTTC. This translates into CSVEDDQRGSCEQYF.

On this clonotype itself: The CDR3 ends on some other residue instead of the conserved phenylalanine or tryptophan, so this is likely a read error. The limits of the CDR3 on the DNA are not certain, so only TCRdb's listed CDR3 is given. The CDR3 is CANSFLGSSYEQYL. This chain connects TRBV12-3 or TRBV12-4 to TRBJ2-7. The CDR3 extends over 14 residues, inclusive of both ends.

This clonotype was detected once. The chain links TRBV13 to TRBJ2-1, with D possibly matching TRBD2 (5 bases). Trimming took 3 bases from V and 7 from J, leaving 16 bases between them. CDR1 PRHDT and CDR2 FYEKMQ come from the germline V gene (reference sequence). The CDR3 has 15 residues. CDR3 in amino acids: CASSLRISAWNEQFF. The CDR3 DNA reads TGTGCCAGCAGCTTGCGGATTAGCGCTTGGAATGAGCAGTTCTTC.

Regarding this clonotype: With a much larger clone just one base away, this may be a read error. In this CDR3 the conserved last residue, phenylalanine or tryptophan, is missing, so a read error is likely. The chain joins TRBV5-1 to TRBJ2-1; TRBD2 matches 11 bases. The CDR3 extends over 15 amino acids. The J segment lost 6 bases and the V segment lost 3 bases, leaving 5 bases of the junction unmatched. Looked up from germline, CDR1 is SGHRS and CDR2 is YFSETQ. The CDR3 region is CASSSLAGGPNEQFL. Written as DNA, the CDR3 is TGCGCCAGCAGCTCGTTAGCGGGAGGGCCCAATGAGCAGTTCTTA.

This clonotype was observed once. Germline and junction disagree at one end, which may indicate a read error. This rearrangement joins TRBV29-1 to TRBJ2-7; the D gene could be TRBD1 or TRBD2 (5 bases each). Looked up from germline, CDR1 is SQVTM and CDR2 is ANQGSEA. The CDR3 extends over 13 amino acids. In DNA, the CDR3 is TGCAGCGTTGAAGGGGACGGAACCTACGAGCAGCATTTC. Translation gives CSVEGDGTYEQHF.

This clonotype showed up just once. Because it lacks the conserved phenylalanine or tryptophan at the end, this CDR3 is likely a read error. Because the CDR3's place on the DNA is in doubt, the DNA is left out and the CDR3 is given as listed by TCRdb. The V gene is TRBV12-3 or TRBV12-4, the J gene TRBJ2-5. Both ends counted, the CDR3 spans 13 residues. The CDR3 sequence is CASSLSPQETQHI.

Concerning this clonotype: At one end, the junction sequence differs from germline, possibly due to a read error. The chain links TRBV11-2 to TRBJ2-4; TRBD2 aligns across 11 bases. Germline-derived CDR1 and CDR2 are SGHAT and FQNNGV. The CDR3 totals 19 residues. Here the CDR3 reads CASSLTTSGSGVSKDIQYF. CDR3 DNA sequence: TGTGCCAGCAGCTTAACAACTAGCGGGAGTGGAGTATCCAAAGACATTCAATACTTC.

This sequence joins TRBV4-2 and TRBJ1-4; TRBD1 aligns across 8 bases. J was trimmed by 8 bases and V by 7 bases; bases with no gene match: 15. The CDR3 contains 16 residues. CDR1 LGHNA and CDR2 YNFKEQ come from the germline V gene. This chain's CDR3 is CASILDYGQGREKLFF. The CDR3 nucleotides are TGTGCCAGCATCCTAGATTACGGACAGGGTCGGGAAAAACTGTTTTTT.

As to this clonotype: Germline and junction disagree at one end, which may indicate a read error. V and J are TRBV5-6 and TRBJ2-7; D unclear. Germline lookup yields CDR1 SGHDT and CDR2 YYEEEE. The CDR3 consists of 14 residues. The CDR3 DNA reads TGTGCCAGCAGCTTTGGAACAGACTCCTTCGAGCATTACTTC. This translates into CASSFGTDSFEHYF.

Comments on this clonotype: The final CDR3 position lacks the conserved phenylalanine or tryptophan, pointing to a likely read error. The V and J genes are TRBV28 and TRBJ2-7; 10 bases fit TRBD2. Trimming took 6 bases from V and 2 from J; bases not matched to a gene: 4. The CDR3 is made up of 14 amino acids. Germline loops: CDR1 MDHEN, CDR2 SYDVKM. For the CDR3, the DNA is TGTGCCAGCAGCCATCTAGCGGGAGCCTACGAGCAGTACTTG. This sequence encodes CASSHLAGAYEQYL.

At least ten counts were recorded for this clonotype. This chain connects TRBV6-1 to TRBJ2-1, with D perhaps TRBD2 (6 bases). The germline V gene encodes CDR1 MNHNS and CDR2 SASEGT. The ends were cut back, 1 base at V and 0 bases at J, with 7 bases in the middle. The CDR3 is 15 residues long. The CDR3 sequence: CASSEEAGSYNEQFF. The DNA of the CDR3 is TGTGCCAGCAGTGAAGAAGCGGGCTCCTACAATGAGCAGTTCTTC.

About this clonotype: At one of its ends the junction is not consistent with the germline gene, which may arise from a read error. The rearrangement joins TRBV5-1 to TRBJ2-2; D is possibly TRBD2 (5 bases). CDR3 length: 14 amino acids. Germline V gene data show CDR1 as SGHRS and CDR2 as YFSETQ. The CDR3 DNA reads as TGCGCCAGCAGCTCTCCGGGCCAGACGGGGAGCTGTTTATTT. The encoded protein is CASSSPGQTGSCLF.

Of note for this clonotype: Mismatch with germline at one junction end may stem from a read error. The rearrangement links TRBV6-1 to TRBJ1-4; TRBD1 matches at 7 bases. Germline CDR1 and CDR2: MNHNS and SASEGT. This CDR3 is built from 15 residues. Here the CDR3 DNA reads TGTGCCACCAGTCCTCCGGGACAGCAAGGCGAAAAACTGTTATTT. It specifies CATSPPGQQGEKLLF.

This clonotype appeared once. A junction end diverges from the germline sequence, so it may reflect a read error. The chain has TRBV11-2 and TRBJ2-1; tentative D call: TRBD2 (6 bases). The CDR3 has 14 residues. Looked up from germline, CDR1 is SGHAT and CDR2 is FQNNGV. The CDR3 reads CASSLEYSTGLQFF. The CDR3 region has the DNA TGCGCCAGCAGCTTAGAGTACTCAACGGGACTGCAGTTCTTC.

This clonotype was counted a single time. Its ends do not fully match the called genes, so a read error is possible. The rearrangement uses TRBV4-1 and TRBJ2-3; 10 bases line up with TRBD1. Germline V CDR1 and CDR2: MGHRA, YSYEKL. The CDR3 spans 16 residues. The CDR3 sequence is CASSQGTGDMSVTQYF. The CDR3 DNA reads TGCGCCAGTAGCCAAGGGACAGGGGACATGTCAGTTACGCAGTATTTT.

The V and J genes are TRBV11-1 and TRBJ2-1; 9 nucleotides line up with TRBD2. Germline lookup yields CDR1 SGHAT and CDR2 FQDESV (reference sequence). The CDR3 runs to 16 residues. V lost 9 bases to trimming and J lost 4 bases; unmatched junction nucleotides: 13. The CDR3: CARSPGMRGGYNEQFF. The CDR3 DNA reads TGTGCCAGGAGCCCAGGGATGCGGGGGGGATACAATGAGCAGTTCTTC.

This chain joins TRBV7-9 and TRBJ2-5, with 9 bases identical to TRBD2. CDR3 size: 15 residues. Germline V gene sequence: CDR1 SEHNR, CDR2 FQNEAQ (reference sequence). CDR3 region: CVSNLSAGGGETQYF. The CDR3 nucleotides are TGTGTTAGCAACCTCTCGGCGGGAGGGGGTGAGACCCAGTACTTC.

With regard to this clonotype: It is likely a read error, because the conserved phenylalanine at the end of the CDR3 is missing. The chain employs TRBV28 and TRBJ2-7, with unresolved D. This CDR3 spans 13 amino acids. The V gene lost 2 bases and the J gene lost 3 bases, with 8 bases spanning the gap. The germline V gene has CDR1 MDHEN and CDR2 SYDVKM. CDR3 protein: CASSLEGFYEQYS. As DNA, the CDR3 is TGTGCCAGCAGTTTAGAAGGCTTCTACGAGCAGTACTCC.